This TCR beta chain was obtained from a study of regulatory T cells in long-lasting Graves disease. Time point of the sample: persistent/refractory GD, antithyroid drugs over 5 years with positive TRAb. Construction of the TCR library relied on RNA isolated from PBMCs. CDR3-region Arm-PCR and iRepertoire HTBI primers produced the TCR beta libraries. TCRdb reprocessed the multiplex PCR reads via MiXCR and lists one record per CDR3 protein. The repertoire holds about 470,000 distinct CDR3 sequences, 20% to 25% seen once, with over 7.5% in the top ten. The clonotype was recovered from a female donor with Graves disease. Sequenced material: peripheral blood mononuclear cells (PBMCs), taken when the disease was refractory, from a patient treated with antithyroid drugs.

In DNA, the CDR3 is TGTGCCAGCAGCTTAACTATGCTAGCGGGTTCTGACACCGGGGAGCTGTTTTTT. Protein: CASSLTMLAGSDTGELFF. The chain joins TRBV11-3 to TRBJ2-2; TRBD2 matches 8 bases. The CDR3 spans 18 residues. Trimming removed 2 bases from V and 3 bases from J; junction bases left unmatched: 11. CDR1 is SGHNT, CDR2 YENEEA, per germline.